This T cell receptor beta chain was documented in a study of T cells after yellow fever vaccination. Notes on the study in general: Most clones from primary vaccination were detected again post-booster (96% CD4, 88% CD8). It was the secondary response that reached its peak faster, day 5 versus 15, but it was weaker. Just a small share of clonotypes turned up in the CD4 compartment as well as the CD8 compartment.

Via MiXCR, TCRdb re-called the 5' RACE reads, giving one row per CDR3 protein. The table shows tens of thousands of distinct CDR3 sequences, with less than 7% occurring only once. The germline gives CDR1 DFQATT, CDR2 SNEGSKA (reference sequence). The CDR3 length is 12 residues. Between the trimmed V and J ends, which lost 6 bases and 9 bases, there was a span of 15 bases. In this sample, this clonotype turned up many times. The sequencing used PBMCs, either bulk or a sorted T-cell subset (CD4+, CD8+, memory, or dextramer-sorted; not recorded which), collected 15 days after the yellow fever booster vaccination. The origin of this receptor is a man younger than 40 who received the YFV17D yellow fever vaccine. The chain carries TRBV20-1 and TRBJ2-4, with D perhaps matching TRBD1 (5 bases). This CDR3 reads CSALTGVGIQYF. The CDR3 bases are TGCAGTGCCCTTACAGGAGTTGGCATTCAGTACTTC.